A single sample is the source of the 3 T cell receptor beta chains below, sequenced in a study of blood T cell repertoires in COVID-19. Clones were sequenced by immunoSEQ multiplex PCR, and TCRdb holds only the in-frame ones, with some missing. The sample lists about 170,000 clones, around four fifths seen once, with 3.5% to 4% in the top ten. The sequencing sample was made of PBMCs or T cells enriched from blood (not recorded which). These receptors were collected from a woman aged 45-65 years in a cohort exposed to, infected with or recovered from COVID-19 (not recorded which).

The CDR3 DNA reads TGTGCCAGCCGCAAAGAGAGCTCCTATAATTCACCCCTCCACTTT. It translates to CASRKESSYNSPLHF. The V and J genes are TRBV27 and TRBJ1-6; D uncertain. CDR3 length: 15 amino acids. V lost 8 bases and J lost 0, with 11 bases in between. Germline V CDR1 and CDR2: MNHEY, SMNVEV (reference sequence).

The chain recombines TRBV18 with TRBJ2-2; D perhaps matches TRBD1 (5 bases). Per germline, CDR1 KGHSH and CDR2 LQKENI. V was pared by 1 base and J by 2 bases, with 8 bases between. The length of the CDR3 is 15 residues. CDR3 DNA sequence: TGTGCCAGCTCACCACGGACACTTAACACCGGGGAGCTGTTTTTT. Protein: CASSPRTLNTGELFF.

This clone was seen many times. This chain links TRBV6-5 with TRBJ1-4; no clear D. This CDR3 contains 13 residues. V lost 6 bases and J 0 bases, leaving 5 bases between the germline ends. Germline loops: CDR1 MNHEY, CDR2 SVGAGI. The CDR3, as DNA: TGTGCCAGCAGGGAGACAACTAATGAAAAACTGTTTTTT. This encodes CASRETTNEKLFF.